This TCR beta chain was recorded in a study of blood T cell repertoires in COVID-19. About the study: From T cells, B-cell-depleted T cells, or PBMCs came the material, which was cDNA or gDNA.

Authors' analysis steps: Nucleated cell number was recorded as an estimate derived from reference gene primer amplification. The repertoire was sequenced with immunoSEQ multiplex PCR; TCRdb's copy has only in-frame clones and lacks some. Clone size and V and J calls were adopted from that table, with D and trimming inferred from the DNA. The sample lists some 350,000 clones; over 70% were seen once. This clone came up many times. Patients at the Seattle site were enrolled during active infection and followed longitudinally. Germline-derived CDR1 and CDR2 are SGHDN and FVKESK. The germline V and J ends were trimmed by 5 bases and 1 base, with 15 bases remaining between them. The CDR3 consists of 16 residues.

V is TRBV14 and J is TRBJ2-1, with a possible D match to TRBD2 (6 bases). The receptor was derived from a woman in her 50s with COVID-19, enrolled during active disease. Sequenced material: peripheral blood. The CDR3 protein is CASSSSWRGSYNEQFF. CDR3 coding DNA: TGTGCCAGCAGCTCCTCATGGAGGGGATCCTACAATGAGCAGTTCTTC.